This T cell receptor beta chain was obtained from a study of CD4+ T cells in melanoma. Study-level points and caveats: A reported correlation linked neoantigen-specific CD4+ T cells to CD8+, macrophage and B cell function.

There are 14 residues in the CDR3. The ends were cut back, 6 bases at V and 0 bases at J, with 12 bases in the middle. Germline CDR1 SEHNR, CDR2 FQNEAQ (reference sequence). On this clone: Antigen specificity is unknown.

Here immunoSEQ multiplex PCR was the method, and the copy in TCRdb shows in-frame clones only, minus some. The sample contains 120,000 to 150,000 clones, around nine tenths of which appear only once. This TCR was recovered from a human donor with melanoma. This chain links TRBV7-9 with TRBJ2-7, with TRBD2 as a possible D gene (6 bases). The CDR3: CASSAAGSSYEQYF. The CDR3 DNA reads TGTGCCAGCAGTGCCGCCGGGAGCTCCTACGAGCAGTACTTC. Variable domain in full (rest from reference TRBV7-9 and TRBJ2-7): DTGVSQNPRHKITKRGQNVTFRCDPISEHNRLYWYRQTLGQGPEFLTYFQNEAQLEKSRLLSDRFSAERPKGSFSTLEIQRTEQGDSAMYLCASSAAGSSYEQYFGPGTRLTVT.